These 20 T cell receptor beta chains were sequenced from one sample in a study of CD8+ T cells in alopecia areata. Treatment of the sample: oral pan-JAK inhibitor, 5-10 mg twice daily. Following extraction, RNA underwent reverse transcription to cDNA, which served as the sequencing template. Method: immunoSEQ multiplex PCR; TCRdb's copy keeps in-frame clones and lacks some. The sample lists over 150,000 clones, less than 70% occurring once. The specimen comprised CD4+ T cells sorted from blood, sampled at week 24, from a patient treated with tofacitinib. The receptors were gathered from a human donor with alopecia areata.

This clone was picked up a small number of times. V usage is TRBV13 and J usage is TRBJ2-2; a weak D match, TRBD1 (6 bases). The CDR3 totals 15 residues. V dropped 5 bases and J dropped 6 bases, with 16 bases sitting between them. Germline-derived CDR1 and CDR2 are PRHDT and FYEKMQ (reference sequence). The CDR3, as DNA: TGTGCCAGCAGCCTAACAGGGCGAGTCGCCGGGGAGCTGTTTTTT. Its protein product is CASSLTGRVAGELFF.

The J gene is TRBJ1-2, the V gene TRBV29-1, with D perhaps matching TRBD1 (6 bases). The germline V gene encodes CDR1 SQVTM and CDR2 ANQGSEA. Trimming shortened V by 6 bases and J by 10 bases, and 18 bases separated the two germline ends. The CDR3 has 12 amino acids. This CDR3 reads CSVLLQQGPYTF. The CDR3 nucleotides are TGCAGCGTCCTACTACAACAGGGCCCCTACACCTTC.

This chain uses TRBV30 with TRBJ2-6, with TRBD2 matching over 9 bases. CDR3 length: 15 residues. Trimming cost V 5 bases and J 2 bases; bases outside gene matches: 4. Germline V lookup: CDR1 GTSNPN, CDR2 SVGIG (reference sequence). The CDR3 reads CAWSRGRAGANVLTF. The CDR3 DNA follows: TGTGCCTGGTCCCGCGGGAGGGCTGGGGCCAACGTCCTGACTTTC.

The V call is TRBV27, the J call TRBJ1-2, with TRBD1 identical over 8 bases. Germline-derived CDR1 and CDR2 are MNHEY and SMNVEV (reference sequence). V dropped 2 bases and J dropped 0; count of bases not matched to a gene: 8. The CDR3 totals 17 residues. The CDR3 coding sequence is TGTGCCAGCAGTTTAGGGCAGGGGGCTTCGGCTAACTATGGCTACACCTTC. It codes for CASSLGQGASANYGYTF.

The chain recombines TRBV29-1 with TRBJ2-2; D gene ambiguous. Germline values: CDR1 SQVTM, CDR2 ANQGSEA. V was clipped by 1 base and J by 1 base, with 7 bases between them. This CDR3 spans 14 amino acids. The CDR3 nucleotides are TGCAGCGTTGAAGGACACTGGAACACCGGGGAGCTGTTTTTT. This codes for CSVEGHWNTGELFF.

The chain is built from TRBV29-1 and TRBJ2-5; 11 positions agree with TRBD2. The germline V gene has CDR1 SQVTM and CDR2 ANQGSEA. With 6 bases clipped from V and 1 base from J, the junction kept 1 base outside the gene matches. The CDR3 loop spans 13 amino acids. CDR3 sequence: CSVTSGGQETQYF. The CDR3 coding sequence is TGCAGCGTCACTAGCGGGGGCCAAGAGACCCAGTACTTC.

The V gene is TRBV27, the J gene TRBJ1-5; tentatively, D is TRBD1 (6 bases). V was pared by 2 bases and J by 3 bases, with 11 bases between. The CDR3 totals 15 residues. CDR1 is MNHEY, CDR2 SMNVEV, per germline (reference sequence). The CDR3, as DNA: TGTGCCAGCAGTTTACACAGGGCTTACAATCAGCCCCAGCATTTT. It encodes CASSLHRAYNQPQHF.

This clone was detected a few times. The V and J genes are TRBV6-5 and TRBJ1-1; D unclear. The V gene lost 6 bases and the J gene lost 1 base, with 12 bases spanning the gap. The CDR3 loop spans 14 amino acids. From germline, CDR1 is MNHEY and CDR2 SVGAGI. CDR3 residues: CASSRGLANTEAFF. CDR3 nucleotide sequence: TGTGCCAGCAGCCGAGGGTTGGCGAACACTGAAGCTTTCTTT.

The table lists this clone with a few counts. V usage is TRBV14 and J usage is TRBJ1-1, with TRBD1 identical over 9 bases. V was pared by 1 base and J by 7 bases, with 10 bases of the junction left unmatched. The CDR3 loop spans 16 amino acids. From germline, CDR1 is SGHDN and CDR2 FVKESK. Here the CDR3 reads CASSQGGDRGFGEAFF. The CDR3 region has the DNA TGTGCCAGCAGCCAAGGTGGCGACAGGGGGTTTGGTGAAGCTTTCTTT.

About this clone: One junction end disagrees with the germline gene, perhaps due to a read error. The chain combines TRBV6-1 with TRBJ2-5, with 13 bases matching TRBD2. The CDR3 totals 13 residues. Germline loops: CDR1 MNHNS, CDR2 SASEGT. The CDR3 region is CASRTSGGRPIDF. The CDR3 region has the DNA TGTGCCAGCAGGACTAGCGGGGGGCGGCCCATTGACTTC.

This clone occurred a few times. The chain recombines TRBV14 with TRBJ2-3; D remains ambiguous. From germline, CDR1 is SGHDN and CDR2 FVKESK. Trimming left V 1 base short and J 4 bases short, with 6 bases between. This CDR3 region has 13 residues. CDR3 coding DNA: TGTGCCAGCAGCCAAGGCAGTCCAGATACGCAGTATTTT. Protein sequence: CASSQGSPDTQYF.

This rearrangement joins TRBV29-1 to TRBJ2-7, with 7 bases that match TRBD1. V gave up 5 bases and J gave up 3 bases; unmatched junction bases: 13. Germline V gene lookup returns CDR1 SQVTM and CDR2 ANQGSEA. This CDR3 is built from 15 residues. The chain's CDR3 is CSVKSTGSYSYEQYF. The CDR3 bases are TGCAGCGTTAAATCGACAGGGTCCTACAGCTACGAGCAGTACTTC.

In the case of this clone: This CDR3 is also generated by other DNA sequences in the sample. This chain links TRBV27 with TRBJ1-1; no reliable D call. The CDR3 runs 13 residues. CDR1 is MNHEY and CDR2 is SMNVEV in the germline V gene (reference sequence). Trimming took off 0 bases at V and 1 base at J, with 3 bases between the two ends. The CDR3 protein is CASSLSRNTEAFF. CDR3 DNA sequence: TGTGCCAGCAGTTTATCTAGGAACACTGAAGCTTTCTTT.

V gene TRBV9 combines with J gene TRBJ1-2, with TRBD1 matching 7 bases. The V and J ends lost 0 bases and 2 bases, in that order; junction bases with no gene match: 1. The length of the CDR3 is 14 residues. Germline V gene lookup returns CDR1 SGDLS and CDR2 YYNGEE. CDR3 region: CASSVAGQNYGYTF. The CDR3 nucleotides are TGTGCCAGCAGCGTAGCGGGACAGAACTATGGCTACACCTTC.

The chain carries TRBV5-1 and TRBJ1-4; D is uncertain. Trimming pared 4 bases from V and 8 bases from J, leaving 18 bases between. The CDR3 length is 15 residues. In germline, CDR1 is SGHRS, CDR2 YFSETQ. The CDR3, as DNA: TGCGCCAGCAGCCTGGAGTCCCGCGGAGGCGAAAAACTGTTTTTT. This codes for CASSLESRGGEKLFF.

V is TRBV6-6 and J is TRBJ1-6, with TRBD1 matching over 7 bases. V lost 4 bases to trimming and J lost 5 bases; unmatched junction nucleotides: 8. The CDR3 has 16 amino acids. CDR1 and CDR2 (germline): MNHNY, SVGAGI (reference sequence). The CDR3 sequence: CASSSRQGDNNSPLHF. The CDR3, as DNA: TGTGCCAGCAGTTCTCGACAGGGTGATAATAATTCACCCCTCCACTTT.

This clone appeared a few times. This chain links TRBV27 with TRBJ2-5; unclear D gene. The germline gives CDR1 MNHEY, CDR2 SMNVEV (reference sequence). V was cut by 8 bases and J by 5 bases, with 18 bases left in between. The CDR3 contains 14 residues. CDR3 in DNA: TGTGCCAGCCAACGATCACTCTCCACGGAGACCCAGTACTTC. This gives the protein CASQRSLSTETQYF.

This sequence joins TRBV5-1 and TRBJ1-1, with D possibly TRBD1 on 5 matching bases. The CDR3 totals 14 residues. V lost 5 bases, J lost 3 bases, and 14 bases lay in between. CDR1 and CDR2 from the germline V gene are SGHRS and YFSETQ. CDR3 nucleotide sequence: TGCGCCAGCAGTTTCGACCTGACAGACACTGAAGCTTTCTTT. Protein product: CASSFDLTDTEAFF.

The chain is built from TRBV15 and TRBJ1-2; D is ambiguous. The CDR3 contains 14 residues. V shed 2 bases and J shed 2 bases, with 9 bases lying between them. The germline gives CDR1 LNHNV, CDR2 YYDKDF (reference sequence). The CDR3 region is CATSRYNTNYGYTF. Written as DNA, the CDR3 is TGTGCCACCAGCAGATATAACACGAACTATGGCTACACCTTC.

The chain is built from TRBV5-1 and TRBJ2-7; a weak D match, TRBD1 (6 bases). CDR1 is SGHRS, CDR2 YFSETQ, per germline. V shed 4 bases and J shed 0 bases, with 20 bases lying between them. There are 17 residues in the CDR3. This CDR3 reads CASSLGSGAPSSYEQYF. The CDR3, as DNA: TGCGCCAGCAGCCTCGGCTCAGGGGCCCCGAGCTCCTACGAGCAGTACTTC.